Listed below are T cell receptor beta chains from one sample, sequenced in a study of cytomegalovirus exposure and HLA in healthy donors. Assay: immunoSEQ multiplex PCR; the TCRdb copy retains only in-frame clones and omits some. This sample yields some 180,000 clones, of which roughly 80% are seen a single time; 1.5% to 2% belongs to the top ten. The sample taken for sequencing was PBMCs. Source of these receptors: a young woman in good health and CMV-seronegative. The CDR3 runs from the conserved cysteine through the conserved F or W.

TRBV27,TRBJ1-2,CASSPSRRGLLVNYGYTF
TRBV7-2,TRBJ2-1,CASSLEGTSGYNEQFF
TRBV7-9,TRBJ2-2,CSSSPWTENTGELFF
TRBV19,TRBJ2-1,CASGGTGSYNEQFF
TRBV7-9,TRBJ1-4,CASSSPFSGGNEKLFF
TRBV4-1,TRBJ1-1,CASSQPTQRETEAFF
TRBV7-6,TRBJ2-5,CASSPNPGNRQTQYF
TRBV29-1,TRBJ2-7,CSHTGTFGEQYF
TRBV10-3,TRBJ1-2,CAISLTGVMGNYGYTF
TRBV9,TRBJ1-2,CASSKGGTGYVGYTF
TRBV6-5,TRBJ2-7,CASSYTGQGPYEQYF
TRBV7-9,TRBJ2-1,CASSYSLVNEQFF
TRBV7-8,TRBJ2-1,CASSFSGGYNEQFF
TRBV4-3,TRBJ2-7,CASSQTTGGPYEQYF
TRBV11-3,TRBJ2-5,CASSQGGVVETQYF
TRBV6-1,TRBJ2-1,CASTPPWLEYNEQFF
TRBV7-2,TRBJ2-1,CASSSRTSGYNEQFF
TRBV5-1,TRBJ1-1,CASSLGTGVTEAFF
TRBV30,TRBJ2-7,CAWSPDSGMGYEQYF
TRBV5-1,TRBJ1-2,CASSEESYGYTF
TRBV28,TRBJ1-5,CASSFRGRSNQPQHF
TRBV11-2,TRBJ1-3,CASSPPGKGNTIYF
TRBV6-5,TRBJ2-5,CASSYTTNPQETQYF
TRBV15,TRBJ1-4,CATSPRGLNEKLFF
TRBV4-1,TRBJ1-2,CASSPRQDSHYGYTF
TRBV7-2,TRBJ2-5,CASSSGLVRETQYF
TRBV5-4,TRBJ2-1,CASSFLLRRDSYNEQFF
TRBV29-1,TRBJ2-1,CSAKRGLAGEWLYEQFF
TRBV7-9,TRBJ2-1,CASSPRLGTKGEQFF
TRBV7-9,TRBJ2-2,CASSQTAGLVNTGELFF
TRBV19,TRBJ1-2,CASSIRTGGVNYGYTF
TRBV7-2,TRBJ1-4,CASRQGQGKEKLFF
TRBV28,TRBJ2-1,CASSSRDRFSNEQFF
TRBV13,TRBJ2-1,CASSLEPGLASNEQFF
TRBV27,TRBJ2-3,CASSGLGRETQYF
TRBV6-1,TRBJ1-1,CATTPPVINTEAFF
TRBV29-1,TRBJ1-1,CSAPEGGGVNTEAFF
TRBV5-1,TRBJ1-4,CASSLGTGTRGKSNEKLFF
TRBV7-2,TRBJ1-1,CASTLGQTGSSSVAFF
TRBV7-9,TRBJ2-2,CASSGQGWTGELFF
TRBV18,TRBJ2-2,CASSPLEDTGELFF
TRBV4-1,TRBJ2-1,CASSQGLSGNNEQFF
TRBV30,TRBJ1-2,CAWSPTEYGYTF
TRBV7-9,TRBJ1-1,CASSFEVTEAFF
TRBV4-3,TRBJ1-1,CASSQGGYTEAFF
TRBV19,TRBJ2-7,CASSVLAGGPYEQYF
TRBV6-1,TRBJ1-3,CASSGEWGNTIYF
TRBV4-1,TRBJ1-2,CASSQEGAYGYTF
TRBV7-2,TRBJ2-3,CASSLGRDRNTDTQYF
TRBV27,TRBJ2-1,CASSFLRTGLYNEQFF
TRBV6-5,TRBJ2-1,CASRPSDFSYNEQFF
TRBV27,TRBJ2-1,CASSFSGMANEQFF
TRBV5-1,TRBJ1-4,CASSLVGTDATNEKLFF
TRBV19,TRBJ1-5,CASSIGSGLYHQPQHF
TRBV20-1,TRBJ2-7,CSCRQTQEQYF
TRBV23-1,TRBJ1-5,CASKQGVRSNQPQHF
TRBV27,TRBJ2-7,CASSFRGQMYEQYF
TRBV7-2,TRBJ2-7,CASSSPRRACEQYF
TRBV7-9,TRBJ2-7,CASSSPGLQFIGGEQYF